This T cell receptor (beta chain) was obtained from a study of T cell repertoires in cytomegalovirus infection. At the level of the study: Indicated by public TCR beta signatures were CMV infection and matching HLA type.

Of note for this clonotype: The antigen is not known.

TCRdb independently ran MiXCR on the reads; one entry per CDR3 protein. The sample includes roughly 720,000 distinct CDR3 sequences, about a third of them seen just once. Study-wide results and caveats: Summed public TCR beta family frequency identified CMV carriers bearing the relevant HLA. In two of eight donors, the top clonotype was HLA-C-restricted CMV-specific.

Germline CDR1 and CDR2: MGHRA and YSYEKL. The CDR3 sequence is 15 residues long. V was cut by 0 bases and J by 4 bases, with 12 bases left in between. Material for sequencing was PBMCs. This TCR came from a human donor in good health (CMV status not recorded). Some clones in this sample may be carry-over from other donors' samples. The chain joins TRBV4-1 to TRBJ1-2, with no clear D. The CDR3 here is CASSQDAFVGYGYTF. CDR3 coding DNA: TGCGCCAGCAGCCAAGATGCCTTCGTGGGCTATGGCTACACCTTC.